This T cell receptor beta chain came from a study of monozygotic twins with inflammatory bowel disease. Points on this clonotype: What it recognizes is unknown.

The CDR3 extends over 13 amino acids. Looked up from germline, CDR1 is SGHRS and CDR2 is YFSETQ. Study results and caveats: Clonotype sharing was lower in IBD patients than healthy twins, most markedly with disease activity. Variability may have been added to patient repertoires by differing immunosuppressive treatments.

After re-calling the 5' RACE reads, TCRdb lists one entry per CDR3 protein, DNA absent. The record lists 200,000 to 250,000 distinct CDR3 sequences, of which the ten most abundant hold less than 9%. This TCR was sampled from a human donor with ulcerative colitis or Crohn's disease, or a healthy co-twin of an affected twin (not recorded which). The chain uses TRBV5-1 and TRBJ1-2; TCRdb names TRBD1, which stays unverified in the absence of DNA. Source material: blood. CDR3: CASSFMQGDGYTF.